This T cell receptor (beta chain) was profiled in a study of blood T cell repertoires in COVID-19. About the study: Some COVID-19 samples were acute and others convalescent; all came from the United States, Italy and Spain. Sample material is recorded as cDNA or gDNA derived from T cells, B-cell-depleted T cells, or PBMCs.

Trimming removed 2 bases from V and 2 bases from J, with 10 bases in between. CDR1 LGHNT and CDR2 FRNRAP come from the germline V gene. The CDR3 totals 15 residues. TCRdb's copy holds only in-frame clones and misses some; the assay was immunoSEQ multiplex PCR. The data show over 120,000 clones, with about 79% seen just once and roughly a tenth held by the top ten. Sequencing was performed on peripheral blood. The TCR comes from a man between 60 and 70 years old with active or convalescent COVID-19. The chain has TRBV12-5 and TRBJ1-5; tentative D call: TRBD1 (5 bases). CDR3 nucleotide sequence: TGTGCTAGTGGTTTGTCAGGGTCAGGCAATCAGCCCCAGCATTTT. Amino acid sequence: CASGLSGSGNQPQHF.